These 23 T cell receptor beta chains originate from one sample sequenced in a study of blood T cell repertoires in COVID-19. This table comes from immunoSEQ multiplex PCR, and its TCRdb copy is limited to in-frame clones, with some not included. The sample lists under 40,000 clones, 80% to 90% occurring once. Sequenced sample: peripheral blood. These receptor sequences come from an elderly woman with active or convalescent COVID-19.

The rearrangement joins TRBV6-5 to TRBJ1-1, with 7 positions matching TRBD1. CDR1 is MNHEY and CDR2 is SVGAGI in the germline V gene. The CDR3 runs 13 residues. With 10 bases clipped from V and 3 bases from J, the junction kept 8 bases outside the gene matches. CDR3 DNA sequence: TGTGCCACGGAAATTGACAGGGACACTGAAGCTTTCTTT. The encoded protein is CATEIDRDTEAFF.

V usage is TRBV12-1 and J usage is TRBJ2-7; the table calls TRBD2, which could not be checked here. TRBV12-1 is designated a pseudogene. This CDR3 comprises 12 residues. The CDR3 reads CASSSPTGEQYF. The DNA for the CDR3 is TGTGCCAGCAGCTCGCCTACGGGGGAGCAGTACTTC.

The rearrangement links TRBV4-1 to TRBJ1-1, with D perhaps matching TRBD1 (5 bases). This CDR3 is built from 17 residues. The germline gives CDR1 MGHRA, CDR2 YSYEKL. The V and J ends lost 1 base and 0 bases respectively, with 15 bases between them. The CDR3 DNA sequence: TGCGCCAGCAGCCAAGCTGGGGCAGCCTTAATGAACACTGAAGCTTTCTTT. Its protein is CASSQAGAALMNTEAFF.

The chain uses TRBV9 and TRBJ2-2; 8 bases fit TRBD2. The germline gives CDR1 SGDLS, CDR2 YYNGEE. The CDR3 is made up of 15 amino acids. J was trimmed by 3 bases and V by 6 bases; bases with no gene match: 7. CDR3 nucleotides: TGTGCCAGCATTAGGGGACTAGACGACACCGGGGAGCTGTTTTTT. Translating it yields CASIRGLDDTGELFF.

The chain recombines TRBV6-1 with TRBJ2-5; possible D gene TRBD1, 5 bases. The germline gives CDR1 MNHNS, CDR2 SASEGT. V lost 1 base and J lost 4, with 10 bases in between. This CDR3 comprises 14 residues. Written as DNA, the CDR3 is TGTGCCAGCAGTGAAGGATTCAGGGTAGAGACCCAGTACTTC. Amino acid sequence: CASSEGFRVETQYF.

This clone occurred once. V is TRBV6-5 and J is TRBJ1-3, with D maybe TRBD1 (5 bases). Trimming pared 8 bases from V and 4 bases from J, leaving 12 bases between. The germline CDR1 and CDR2 sequences are MNHEY and SVGAGI. This CDR3 spans 13 amino acids. CDR3 coding DNA: TGTGCCAGCGGGCAGGGCAGAGGAAACACCATATATTTT. This sequence encodes CASGQGRGNTIYF.

This chain connects TRBV9 to TRBJ1-3; 7 nucleotides line up with TRBD1. CDR3 size: 14 residues. CDR1 and CDR2 from the germline V gene are SGDLS and YYNGEE. Trimming cost V 1 base and J 2 bases; bases outside gene matches: 0. The CDR3 nucleotides are TGTGCCAGCAGCGTAAGGGGGCCTGGAAACACCATATATTTT. It yields the protein CASSVRGPGNTIYF. Variable domain in full (rest from reference TRBV9 and TRBJ1-3): DSGVTQTPKHLITATGQRVTLRCSPRSGDLSVYWYQQSLDQGLQFLIQYYNGEERAKGNILERFSAQQFPDLHSELNLSSLELGDSALYFCASSVRGPGNTIYFGEGSWLTVV.

The chain links TRBV19 to TRBJ2-1; 15 positions match TRBD2. This CDR3 region has 19 residues. Germline V lookup: CDR1 LNHDA, CDR2 SQIVND (reference sequence). The V segment lost 3 bases and the J segment 4 bases; nucleotides outside the gene matches: 10. CDR3 coding DNA: TGTGCCAGTAGTATTTTCGGGACTAGCGGGAGGCCCAAGTACAATGAGCAGTTCTTC. Translated, it gives CASSIFGTSGRPKYNEQFF.

The V call is TRBV6-5, the J call TRBJ1-1, with a possible D match to TRBD1 (5 bases). The V and J ends lost 0 bases and 0 bases respectively, with 11 bases between them. Germline V CDR1 and CDR2: MNHEY, SVGAGI. There are 16 residues in the CDR3. CDR3 nucleotides: TGTGCCAGCAGTTACTCTCCAGGGCAGGTGAACACTGAAGCTTTCTTT. Amino acids: CASSYSPGQVNTEAFF.

The J gene is TRBJ1-2, the V gene TRBV3-1 (or the pseudogene TRBV3-2), with no clear D. This CDR3 is built from 12 residues. The V end was cut by 2 bases, the J end by 4 bases, with 5 bases between. Per germline, CDR1 LGHDT and CDR2 YNNKEL (reference sequence). CDR3 sequence (DNA): TGTGCCAGCAGCCAACCGAGCTATGGCTACACCTTC. This encodes CASSQPSYGYTF.

The rearrangement links TRBV19 to TRBJ1-1; possibly TRBD1 for D (5 bases). CDR3 size: 15 residues. CDR1 and CDR2 from the germline V gene are LNHDA and SQIVND (reference sequence). V was clipped by 3 bases and J by 6 bases, with 17 bases between them. CDR3 loop: CASSIPGRAVPEAFF. In nucleotides, the CDR3 is TGTGCCAGTAGTATCCCTGGCAGGGCGGTTCCTGAAGCTTTCTTT.

The DNA of the CDR3 is TGTGCCAGCAGCTTGTACAGTCAGGGTGGGGAGCCCCAGCATTTT. Protein: CASSLYSQGGEPQHF. The rearrangement uses TRBV5-6 and TRBJ1-5, with TRBD1 as a possible D gene (5 bases). CDR1 and CDR2 (germline): SGHDT, YYEEEE. The V and J ends lost 1 base and 8 bases respectively, with 16 bases between them. CDR3 length: 15 amino acids.

The chain employs TRBV24-1 and TRBJ2-2, with TRBD2 matching 10 bases. This CDR3 contains 16 residues. Germline V gives CDR1 KGHDR, CDR2 SFDVKD. With V trimmed by 4 bases and J by 6 bases, 7 bases remained unmatched. CDR3 coding DNA: TGTGCCACCAGTGAAGGAGGACTAGCGGTCCCCGGGGAGCTGTTTTTT. It specifies CATSEGGLAVPGELFF.

As concerns this clone: A read error may produce the germline difference seen at one junction end. The chain joins TRBV2 to TRBJ2-1; TRBD2 aligns across 7 bases. This CDR3 has 15 amino acids. The germline CDR1 and CDR2 sequences are SNHLY and FYNNEI. CDR3 DNA: TGTGCCAGCAGGGAAGGCGGGGGCTCCTACAATGAGCAGTTCTTC. It codes for CASREGGGSYNEQFF.

The CDR3 nucleotides are TGCAGCGTTGAGGGGACAGACGGTCAGCCCCAGCATTTT. Its translation: CSVEGTDGQPQHF. The chain has TRBV29-1 and TRBJ1-5; TRBD1 matches at 7 bases. Germline V gene lookup returns CDR1 SQVTM and CDR2 ANQGSEA. This CDR3 comprises 13 residues. J lost 6 bases, V lost 3 bases, and 5 bases had no gene match.

The table lists this clone with a few counts. This chain links TRBV6-2 or TRBV6-3 with TRBJ2-2; 9 bases fit TRBD1. The CDR3 totals 16 residues. Germline CDR1 reads MNHEY; CDR2 reads SVGEGT. Trimming cost V 5 bases and J 1 base; bases outside gene matches: 5. Written as DNA, the CDR3 is TGTGCCAGCAGTAAACAGGGGGCCGTGAACACCGGGGAGCTGTTTTTT. Residues: CASSKQGAVNTGELFF.

The rearrangement uses TRBV7-2 and TRBJ1-1; the D is unclear. Per germline, CDR1 SGHTA and CDR2 FQGNSA. The CDR3 consists of 13 residues. With 2 bases removed from V and 8 bases from J, the gap between germline ends came to 12 bases. The CDR3 sequence: CASSLYPGSEAFF. The CDR3 DNA follows: TGTGCCAGCAGCTTATATCCCGGGAGCGAAGCTTTCTTT.

J is TRBJ2-1 and V is TRBV5-1; D uncertain. There are 13 residues in the CDR3. With 4 bases removed from V and 2 bases from J, the gap between germline ends came to 7 bases. Germline CDR1 SGHRS, CDR2 YFSETQ. DNA for the CDR3: TGCGCCAGCAGCAGCCGGGCCTACAATGAGCAGTTCTTC. This encodes CASSSRAYNEQFF. The full variable domain, rest sourced from reference TRBV5-1 and TRBJ2-1, is KAGVTQTPRYLIKTRGQQVTLSCSPISGHRSVSWYQQTPGQGLQFLFEYFSETQRNKGNFPGRFSGRQFSNSRSEMNVSTLELGDSALYLCASSSRAYNEQFFGPGTRLTVL.

The rearrangement uses TRBV9 and TRBJ2-2; 8 positions match TRBD1. Looked up from germline, CDR1 is SGDLS and CDR2 is YYNGEE. The V and J ends lost 0 bases and 6 bases, in that order; junction bases with no gene match: 10. The CDR3 consists of 17 residues. The CDR3 protein is CASSVAPQQGAPGELFF. For the CDR3, the DNA is TGTGCCAGCAGCGTAGCTCCACAGCAGGGGGCCCCCGGGGAGCTGTTTTTT.

The J gene is TRBJ2-5, the V gene TRBV19, with unresolved D. Deletions cut 1 base from V and 3 bases from J, with 6 bases between. CDR1 is LNHDA, CDR2 SQIVND, per germline (reference sequence). The CDR3 length is 13 residues. The CDR3 DNA follows: TGTGCCAGTAGTATAGCGCGAGAAGAGACCCAGTACTTC. Protein: CASSIAREETQYF.

V gene TRBV9 combines with J gene TRBJ1-1, with 9 bases that match TRBD1. The CDR3 totals 15 residues. Germline-derived CDR1 and CDR2 are SGDLS and YYNGEE. Unmatched junction bases numbered 5, after V lost 0 bases and J lost 5 bases. CDR3 protein: CASSVAGTGITEAFF. The CDR3 DNA sequence: TGTGCCAGCAGCGTAGCAGGGACAGGGATTACTGAAGCTTTCTTT.

The sample holds one count of this clone. The chain combines TRBV29-1 with TRBJ2-1; 13 positions agree with TRBD2. The CDR3 has 17 residues. Trimming removed 0 bases from V and 6 bases from J; junction bases left unmatched: 8. Germline V gives CDR1 SQVTM, CDR2 ANQGSEA. The CDR3 nucleotides read TGCAGCGTTGAAGATACCCTAACTAGCGGGAGGGGCAATGAGCAGTTCTTC. Its protein product is CSVEDTLTSGRGNEQFF.

This chain uses TRBV3-1 (or the pseudogene TRBV3-2) with TRBJ2-1; 7 bases map to TRBD1. Losses at the gene ends were 1 base for V and 4 bases for J; bases not matched to a gene: 7. The CDR3 spans 16 residues. Looked up from germline, CDR1 is LGHDT and CDR2 is YNNKEL (reference sequence). CDR3 region: CASSQGLGQSYNEQFF. The CDR3 region has the DNA TGTGCCAGCAGCCAAGGTCTGGGACAGAGTTACAATGAGCAGTTCTTC.